The entry below describes one T cell receptor (beta chain). Its specificity is not known. This record belongs to a study of shared clonotypes between healthy human individuals. Study conclusions and caveats: Collection of samples was limited to blood; tissue repertoires likely differ. Sorted-subset sequencing, rarefaction showed, was incomplete despite large depth. When naive CD4 clonotypes were compared across a few donors, about 4.8% were shared.

Only in-frame clones appear in the TCRdb table, and some are missing; sequencing was by immunoSEQ multiplex PCR. The sample contains some 580,000 clones, more than 95% of which appear only once. This clonotype originated in a woman younger than 45 in good health. Sequencing was performed on naive CD4+ T cells sorted from blood. The subset: CD45RA+ positively selected.

The CDR3 loop reads CASSTGQVYGYTF. For the CDR3, the DNA is TGTGCCAGCAGTACCGGACAAGTCTATGGCTACACCTTC. The gene calls are TRBV6-5 and TRBJ1-2; perhaps TRBD1 as D (5 bases). Looked up from germline, CDR1 is MNHEY and CDR2 is SVGAGI. V shed 5 bases and J shed 4 bases, with 11 bases lying between them. The CDR3 contains 13 residues.